This T cell receptor (beta chain) was documented in a study of T-cell reconstitution after alpha-beta-depleted transplantation in children. This clonotype was seen more than once but under ten times. TCRbeta library preparation incorporated unique molecular identifiers. TCRdb re-called the PCR reads with MiXCR, one entry per CDR3 protein. The top ten clones hold 5.5% to 8% of a sample with 200,000 to 250,000 distinct CDR3 sequences, 8% to 10% of them seen once. The receptor was derived from a human donor who donated a stem cell graft to a child with acute lymphoblastic leukemia. The sample in question was PBMCs from the stem cell graft donor, obtained from the stem cell graft.

CDR3 sequence (DNA): TGTGCCAGTAGTCGTCCGGGACTAGGGGGCACAGATACGCAGTATTTT. Its protein product is CASSRPGLGGTDTQYF. The gene calls are TRBV19 and TRBJ2-3; 8 positions agree with TRBD2. Germline V gene sequence: CDR1 LNHDA, CDR2 SQIVND (reference sequence). The CDR3 extends over 16 amino acids. Unmatched junction bases numbered 8, after V lost 5 bases and J lost 1 base.